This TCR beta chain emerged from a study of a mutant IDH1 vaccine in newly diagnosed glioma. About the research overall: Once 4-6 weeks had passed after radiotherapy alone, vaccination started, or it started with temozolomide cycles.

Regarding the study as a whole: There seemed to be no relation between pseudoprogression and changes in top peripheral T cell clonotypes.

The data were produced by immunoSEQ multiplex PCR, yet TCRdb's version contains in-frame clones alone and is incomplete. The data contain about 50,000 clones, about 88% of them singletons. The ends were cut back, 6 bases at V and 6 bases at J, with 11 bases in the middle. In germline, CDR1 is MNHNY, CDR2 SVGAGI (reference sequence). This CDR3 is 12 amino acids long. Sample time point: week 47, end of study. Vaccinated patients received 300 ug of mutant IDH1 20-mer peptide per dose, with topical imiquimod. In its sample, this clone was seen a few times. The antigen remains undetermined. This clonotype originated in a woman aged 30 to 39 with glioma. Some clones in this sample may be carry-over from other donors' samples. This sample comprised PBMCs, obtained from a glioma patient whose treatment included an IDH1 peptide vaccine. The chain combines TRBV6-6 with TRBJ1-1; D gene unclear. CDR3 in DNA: TGTGCCAGCAGCTCGTTTGGGGCTGAAGCTTTCTTT. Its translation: CASSSFGAEAFF.